The present TCR beta chain was sequenced within a study of T cell responses to AZD1222 COVID-19 vaccine. Across the whole study: Second doses were pooled across both intervals (about 4 or about 12 weeks).

Profiled with immunoSEQ multiplex PCR; TCRdb holds only in-frame clones, not every one. This table holds 110,000 or so clones, roughly nine tenths found once. V dropped 0 bases and J dropped 4 bases, with 9 bases sitting between them. CDR3 size: 14 residues. The V gene's germline CDR1 is LGHDT and CDR2 YNNKEL (reference sequence). Findings of the study overall: At 160-218 and 743-854, vaccine-associated CD4 TCRs were dominant, and they spanned spike. Elevations in Spike-specific TCR breadth and depth followed administration of two AZD1222 doses.

About this clone: As yet, its antigen is unknown.

The chain carries TRBV3-1 (or the pseudogene TRBV3-2) and TRBJ1-1, with a possible D match to TRBD1 (5 bases). This clonotype was sampled from an adult in good health. Sequenced here: peripheral blood, sampled on day 0 of AZD1222 vaccination. This chain's CDR3 is CASSQDPGGTEAFF. CDR3 DNA: TGTGCCAGCAGCCAAGATCCGGGGGGCACTGAAGCTTTCTTT.